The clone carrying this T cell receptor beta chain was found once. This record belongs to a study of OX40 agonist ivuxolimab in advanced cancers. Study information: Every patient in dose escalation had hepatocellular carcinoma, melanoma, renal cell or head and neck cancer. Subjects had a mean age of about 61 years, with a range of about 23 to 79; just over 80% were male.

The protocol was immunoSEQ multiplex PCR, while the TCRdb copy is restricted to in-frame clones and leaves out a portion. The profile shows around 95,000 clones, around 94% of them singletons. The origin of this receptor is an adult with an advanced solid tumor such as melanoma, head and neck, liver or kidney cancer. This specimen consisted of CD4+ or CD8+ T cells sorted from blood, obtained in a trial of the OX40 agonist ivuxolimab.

The CDR3 loop is CASSVASYNEQFF. The CDR3 DNA is TGTGCCAGCAGCGTTGCTAGTTATAATGAGCAGTTCTTC. The J gene is TRBJ2-1, the V gene TRBV9; no clear D. Germline V lookup: CDR1 SGDLS, CDR2 YYNGEE. The CDR3 is made up of 13 amino acids. Trimming cost V 2 bases and J 7 bases, with 10 bases left between them.